This entry concerns a single T cell receptor (beta chain). Generated by immunoSEQ multiplex PCR, the TCRdb table keeps only in-frame clones and is missing some. Of around 170,000 clones in the sample, about 90% were seen once. This sample is drawn from a study of blood T cell repertoires in COVID-19. V lost 1 base and J 8 bases, leaving 14 bases between the germline ends. The germline V gene encodes CDR1 SGHVS and CDR2 FNYEAQ. The CDR3 spans 14 residues. The study drew participants aged 18 to 89 years from some 24 US areas. Recovery meant two consecutive negative NP/OP PCR tests, professional clearance, or resolved symptoms.

This chain uses TRBV7-6 with TRBJ1-2; tentative D call: TRBD1 (5 bases). The sequence was obtained from a woman between 45 and 65 years old who had recovered from COVID-19. Sequencing was done on a sample of PBMCs or T cells enriched from blood (not recorded which). DNA of the CDR3: TGTGCCAGCAGCTTAGGGGAGGGGCGCGGGGGCTACACCTTC. It yields the protein CASSLGEGRGGYTF.